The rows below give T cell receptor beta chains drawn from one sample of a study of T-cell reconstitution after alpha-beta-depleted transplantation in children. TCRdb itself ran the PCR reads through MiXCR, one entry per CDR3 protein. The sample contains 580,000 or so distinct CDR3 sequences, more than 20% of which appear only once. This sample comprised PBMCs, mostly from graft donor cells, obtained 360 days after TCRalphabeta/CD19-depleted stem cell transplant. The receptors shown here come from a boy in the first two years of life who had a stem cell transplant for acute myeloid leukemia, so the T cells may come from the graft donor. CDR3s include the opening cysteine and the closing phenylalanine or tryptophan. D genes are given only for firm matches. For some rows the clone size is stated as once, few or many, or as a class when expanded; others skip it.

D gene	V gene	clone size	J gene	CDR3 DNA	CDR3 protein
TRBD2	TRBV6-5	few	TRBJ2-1	TGTGCCAGCAGTTACCGGGGGGGACAATTCCCCTACAATGAGCAGTTCTTC	CASSYRGGQFPYNEQFF
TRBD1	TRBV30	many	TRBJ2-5	TGTGCCTGGAGTGGACAGGGAAATAAGTCCCAGTACTTC	CAWSGQGNKSQYF
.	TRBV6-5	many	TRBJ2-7	TGTGCCAGCAAAAGGGTCGACGAGCAGTACTTC	CASKRVDEQYF
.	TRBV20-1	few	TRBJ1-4	TGCAGTGCTAGCTACGAAAAACTGTTTTTT	CSASYEKLFF
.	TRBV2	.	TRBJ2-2	TGTGCCAGCAGTGATTTTTATCGGCCGAACACCGGGGAGCTGTTTTTT	CASSDFYRPNTGELFF
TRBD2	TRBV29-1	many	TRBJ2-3	TGCAGCGTTAGCGGGGGGGCTTCGGATACGCAGTATTTT	CSVSGGASDTQYF
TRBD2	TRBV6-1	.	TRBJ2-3	TGTGCCAGCAGGAATACTCTAGGGCTAGCGGGGGAGGAGACTAGCACAGATACGCAGTATTTT	CASRNTLGLAGEETSTDTQYF
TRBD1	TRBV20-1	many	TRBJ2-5	TGCAGTGCTAAGGGGACAGGGATTGAGACCCAGTACTTC	CSAKGTGIETQYF
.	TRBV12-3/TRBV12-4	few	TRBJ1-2	TGTGCCAGCAGTTTATTAGACAGTAACTATGGCTACACCTTC	CASSLLDSNYGYTF
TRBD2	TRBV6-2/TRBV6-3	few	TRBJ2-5	TGTGCCAGCAGCCAGGTAGCGGGGGACCTCATGTTTGAGACCCAGTACTTC	CASSQVAGDLMFETQYF
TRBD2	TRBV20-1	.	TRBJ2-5	TGCAGTGCTAGAGCCGCCGCTAGCGGGGGGAAAGAGACCCAGTACTTC	CSARAAASGGKETQYF
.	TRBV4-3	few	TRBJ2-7	TGCGCCAGCAGCCAAGGGTCACAGGGCGAGCAGTACTTC	CASSQGSQGEQYF
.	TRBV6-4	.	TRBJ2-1	TGTGCCGCCCCACCGGGACCCGGGGGCACTGAGCAGTTCTTC	CAAPPGPGGTEQFF
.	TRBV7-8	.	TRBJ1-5	TGTGCCAGCAGCTCTACCAGGGATCAGCCCCAGCATTTT	CASSSTRDQPQHF
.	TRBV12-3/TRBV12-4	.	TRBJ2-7	TGTGCCAGCAGTGACCAAGATCCGGCCTACGAGCAGTACTTC	CASSDQDPAYEQYF
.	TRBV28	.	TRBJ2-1	TGTGCCAGTACTGGCTGGAGCTCCTACAATGAGCAGTTCTTC	CASTGWSSYNEQFF
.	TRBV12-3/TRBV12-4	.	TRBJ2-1	TGTGCCAGCAGTTTTACGGCAGAGCAGTTCTTC	CASSFTAEQFF
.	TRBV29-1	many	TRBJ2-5	TGCAGTATTCCGGGACCACGAAACCAAGAGACCCAGTACTTC	CSIPGPRNQETQYF
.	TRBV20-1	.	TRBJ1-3	TGCAGTGCTAGAGATCAGCCGGAGAGCTCTGGAAACACCATATATTTT	CSARDQPESSGNTIYF
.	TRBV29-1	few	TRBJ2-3	TGCAGCGTTGAGGGGGGAACCCCAGATACGCAGTATTTT	CSVEGGTPDTQYF
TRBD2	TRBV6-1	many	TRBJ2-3	TGTGCCAGCAGCACCACTAGCGGGGGAGGGTATACGCAGTATTTT	CASSTTSGGGYTQYF
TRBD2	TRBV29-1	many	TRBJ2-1	TGCAGCGTTGATCTAGCGGGGGTCTCCTACAATGAGCAGTTCTTC	CSVDLAGVSYNEQFF
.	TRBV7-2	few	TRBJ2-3	TGTGCCAGCACCCCACGATTCGATACGCAGTATTTT	CASTPRFDTQYF
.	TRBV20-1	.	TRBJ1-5	TGCAGTGCTAGGGATGGGACATACCGTCAGCCCCAGCATTTT	CSARDGTYRQPQHF
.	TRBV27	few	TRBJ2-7	TGTGCCAGCAGCCCTCTTGGGCTAGGGGGGTACGAGCAGTACTTC	CASSPLGLGGYEQYF
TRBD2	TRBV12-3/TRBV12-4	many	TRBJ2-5	TGTGCCAGCAGTTTAGCGTCGTACCCGGGGGGGACCCAGTACTTC	CASSLASYPGGTQYF
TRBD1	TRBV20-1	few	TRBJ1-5	TGCAGTGCTCATACAGGGGACAGCAATCAGCCCCAGCATTTT	CSAHTGDSNQPQHF
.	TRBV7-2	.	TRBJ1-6	TGTGCCAGCAGCCCATGGCTCACAGGGTCGGGTTCACCCCTCCACTTT	CASSPWLTGSGSPLHF
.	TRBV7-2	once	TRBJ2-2	TGTGCCACCCTGCCGGAGAACACCGGGGAGCTGTTTTTT	CATLPENTGELFF
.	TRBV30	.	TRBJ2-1	TGTGCCTGGAGTGACCAATTCAGGACGGAGCAGTTCTTC	CAWSDQFRTEQFF
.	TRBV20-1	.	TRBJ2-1	TGCAGTGCCGATCTTGCGGGCAAATCCTACAATGAGCAGTTCTTC	CSADLAGKSYNEQFF
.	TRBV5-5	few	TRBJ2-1	TGTGCCAGCATCACGGCTGGGGACCCCTCCTACAATGAGCAGTTCTTC	CASITAGDPSYNEQFF
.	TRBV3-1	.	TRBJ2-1	TGTGCCAGCAGCCAAAGGGACGCCAGCTCCTACAATGAGCAGTTCTTC	CASSQRDASSYNEQFF
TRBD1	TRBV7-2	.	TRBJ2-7	TGTGCCAGCAGCTTGACAGGGGTAGGGTACGAGCAGTACTTC	CASSLTGVGYEQYF
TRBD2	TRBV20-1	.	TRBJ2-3	TGCAGTGCTACAACCCAAGCGGGGAGACGCACAGATACGCAGTATTTT	CSATTQAGRRTDTQYF
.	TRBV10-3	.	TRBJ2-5	TGTGCCATCAGTGAGGAGCCAGAGACCCAGTACTTC	CAISEEPETQYF
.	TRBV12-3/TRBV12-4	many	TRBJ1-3	TGTGCCAGCAGTTTAGGGGTACCGTCTGGAAACACCATATATTTT	CASSLGVPSGNTIYF
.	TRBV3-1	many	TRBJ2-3	TGTGCCAGCAGCCAAGATTTGAAGGGTCTGGATACGCAGTATTTT	CASSQDLKGLDTQYF
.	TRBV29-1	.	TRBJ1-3	TGCAGCGTTGAAGATGGCGGTTCCTCTGGAAACACCATATATTTT	CSVEDGGSSGNTIYF
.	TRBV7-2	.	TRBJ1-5	TGTGCCAGCAGCTTAGCATTCAGCAATCAGCCCCAGAATTTT	CASSLAFSNQPQNF
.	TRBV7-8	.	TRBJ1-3	TGTGCCAGCAGACCCGGGACTTACTCTGGAAACACCATATATTTT	CASRPGTYSGNTIYF
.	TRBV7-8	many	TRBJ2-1	TGTGCCAGCAGCACGTCCGGGACACCTTACAATGAGCAGTTCTTC	CASSTSGTPYNEQFF
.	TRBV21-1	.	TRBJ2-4	TGTGCCAGCAGCAAGGAAGGGGGAAAAAACATTCAGTACTTC	CASSKEGGKNIQYF
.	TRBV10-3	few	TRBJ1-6	TGTGCCATCAGCGCGGACGCGGGGAATTCACCCCTCCACTTT	CAISADAGNSPLHF
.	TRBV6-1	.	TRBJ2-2	TGTGCCAGCAGTCAGGGGAGGGGGGACACCGGGGAGCTGTTTTTT	CASSQGRGDTGELFF
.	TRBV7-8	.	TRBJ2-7	TGTGCCAGCAGCCTGCGAGGAAAAGGGTACGAGCAGTACTTC	CASSLRGKGYEQYF
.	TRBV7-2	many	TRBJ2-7	TGTGCCAGCAGCTTAGCTGACAACTCCTACGAGCAGTACTTC	CASSLADNSYEQYF
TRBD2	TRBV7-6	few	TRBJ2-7	TGTGCCAGCAGCTTAACCCCGGGGGGTACCTACGAGCAGTACTTC	CASSLTPGGTYEQYF
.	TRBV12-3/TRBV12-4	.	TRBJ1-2	TGTGCCAGTCAGGGGCCCCCCACCCCGTATGGCTACACCTTC	CASQGPPTPYGYTF
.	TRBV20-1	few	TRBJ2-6	TGCTGTGCTAGAGACCCGAGGGGATCTGGGGCCAACGTCCTGACTTTC	CCARDPRGSGANVLTF
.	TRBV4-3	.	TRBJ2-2	TGCGCCAGCAGCCAAGAGCCGGTCGGGACCGGGGAGCTGTTTTTT	CASSQEPVGTGELFF
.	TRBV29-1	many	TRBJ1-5	TGCAGCGCCGGTGACAGTGAGCAGCCCCAGCATTTT	CSAGDSEQPQHF
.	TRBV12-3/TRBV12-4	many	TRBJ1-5	TGTGCCAGCAGTTTAATTGGGTTTAGCAATCAGCCCCAGCATTTT	CASSLIGFSNQPQHF
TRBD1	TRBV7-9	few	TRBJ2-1	TGTGCCAGCTCCAGACAGGGCTCCCACAATGAGCAGTTCTTC	CASSRQGSHNEQFF
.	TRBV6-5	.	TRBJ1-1	TGTGCCAGCAGTTACTCGAAGGGAAGCACTGAAGCTTTCTTT	CASSYSKGSTEAFF